This TCR beta chain comes out of a study of blood T cell repertoires in COVID-19. With regard to this clone: The sample has other DNA sequences that encode this CDR3 too.

The data were produced by immunoSEQ multiplex PCR, yet TCRdb's version contains in-frame clones alone and is incomplete. Among around 270,000 clones listed, 65% to 85% were seen once. Per germline, CDR1 MGHDK and CDR2 SYGVNS. The CDR3 covers 12 residues. The V end was cut by 6 bases, the J end by 3 bases, with 7 bases between. This TCR was sampled from a woman aged 40 to 50 who had recovered from COVID-19. J is TRBJ2-3 and V is TRBV25-1; possible D gene TRBD2, 6 bases. Sequenced material: peripheral blood. The CDR3 coding sequence is TGTGCCAGCAGCCGGGGGACAGATACGCAGTATTTT. Translating gives CASSRGTDTQYF.